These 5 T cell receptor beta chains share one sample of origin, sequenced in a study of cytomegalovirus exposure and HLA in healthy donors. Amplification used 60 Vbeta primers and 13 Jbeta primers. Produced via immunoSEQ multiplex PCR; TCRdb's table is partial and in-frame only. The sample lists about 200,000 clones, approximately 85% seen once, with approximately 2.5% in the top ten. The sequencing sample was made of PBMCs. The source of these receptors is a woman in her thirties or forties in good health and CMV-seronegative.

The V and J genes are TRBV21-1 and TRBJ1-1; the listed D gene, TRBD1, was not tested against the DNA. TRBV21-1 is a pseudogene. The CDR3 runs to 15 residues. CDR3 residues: CASSIEDRHPCEAFF. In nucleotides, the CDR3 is TGTGCCAGCAGCATCGAAGACAGACACCCTTGTGAAGCTTTCTTT.

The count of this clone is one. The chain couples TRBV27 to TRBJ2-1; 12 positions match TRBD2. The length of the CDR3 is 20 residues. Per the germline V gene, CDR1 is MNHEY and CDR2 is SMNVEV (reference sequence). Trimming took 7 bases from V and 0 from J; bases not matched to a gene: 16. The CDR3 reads CASIIKPGLAGPSSYNEQFF. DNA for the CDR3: TGTGCCAGCATTATAAAACCGGGACTAGCGGGCCCCAGCTCCTACAATGAGCAGTTCTTC.

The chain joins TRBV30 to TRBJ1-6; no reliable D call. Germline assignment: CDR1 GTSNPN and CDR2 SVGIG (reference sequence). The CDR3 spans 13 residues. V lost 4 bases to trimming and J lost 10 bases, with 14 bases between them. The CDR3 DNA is TGTGCCTGGAATGCAGAGGGCGTCTCACCCCTCCACTTT. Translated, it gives CAWNAEGVSPLHF.

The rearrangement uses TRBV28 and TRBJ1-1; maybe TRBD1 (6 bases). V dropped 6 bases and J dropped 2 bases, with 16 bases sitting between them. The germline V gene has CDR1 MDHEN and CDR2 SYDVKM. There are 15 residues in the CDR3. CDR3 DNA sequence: TGTGCCAGCAGACCCCACACAGGGATAAACACTGAAGCTTTCTTT. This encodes CASRPHTGINTEAFF.

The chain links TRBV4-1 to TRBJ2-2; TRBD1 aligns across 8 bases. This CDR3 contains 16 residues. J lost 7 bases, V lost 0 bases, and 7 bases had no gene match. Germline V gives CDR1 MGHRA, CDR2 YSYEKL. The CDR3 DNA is TGCGCCAGCAGCCAAGATCTTCACAGGGGGAACGGGGAGCTGTTTTTT. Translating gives CASSQDLHRGNGELFF.